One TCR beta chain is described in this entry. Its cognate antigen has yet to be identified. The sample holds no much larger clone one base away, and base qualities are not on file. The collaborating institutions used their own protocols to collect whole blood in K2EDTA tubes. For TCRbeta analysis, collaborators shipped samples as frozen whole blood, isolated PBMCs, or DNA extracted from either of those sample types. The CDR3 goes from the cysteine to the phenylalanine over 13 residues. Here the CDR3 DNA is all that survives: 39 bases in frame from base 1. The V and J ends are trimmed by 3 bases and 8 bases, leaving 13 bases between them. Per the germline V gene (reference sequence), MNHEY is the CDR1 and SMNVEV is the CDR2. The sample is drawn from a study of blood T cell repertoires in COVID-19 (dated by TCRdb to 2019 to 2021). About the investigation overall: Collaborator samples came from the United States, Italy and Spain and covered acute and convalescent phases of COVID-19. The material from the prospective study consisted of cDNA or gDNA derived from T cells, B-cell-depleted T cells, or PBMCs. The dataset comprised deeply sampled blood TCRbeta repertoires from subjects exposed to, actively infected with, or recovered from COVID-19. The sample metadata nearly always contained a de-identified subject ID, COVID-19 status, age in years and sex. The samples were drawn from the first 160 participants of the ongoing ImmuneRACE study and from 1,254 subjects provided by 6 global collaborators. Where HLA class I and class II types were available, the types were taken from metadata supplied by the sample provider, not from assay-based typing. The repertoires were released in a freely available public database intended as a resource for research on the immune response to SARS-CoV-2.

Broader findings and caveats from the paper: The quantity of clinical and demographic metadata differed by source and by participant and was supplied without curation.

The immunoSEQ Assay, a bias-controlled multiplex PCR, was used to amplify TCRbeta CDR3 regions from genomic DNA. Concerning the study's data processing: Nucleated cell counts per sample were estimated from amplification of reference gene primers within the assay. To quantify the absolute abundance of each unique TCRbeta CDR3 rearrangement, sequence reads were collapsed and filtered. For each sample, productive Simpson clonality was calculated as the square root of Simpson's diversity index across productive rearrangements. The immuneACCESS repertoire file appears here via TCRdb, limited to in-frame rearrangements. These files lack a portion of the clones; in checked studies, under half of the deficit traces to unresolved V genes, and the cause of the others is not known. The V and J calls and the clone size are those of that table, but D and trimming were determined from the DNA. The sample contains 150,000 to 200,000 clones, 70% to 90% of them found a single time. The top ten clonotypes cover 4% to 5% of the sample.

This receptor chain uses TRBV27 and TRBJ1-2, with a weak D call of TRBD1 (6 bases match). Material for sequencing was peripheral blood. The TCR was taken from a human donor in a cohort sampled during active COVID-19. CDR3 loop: CASSLVRGTGYTF. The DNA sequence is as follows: TGTGCCAGCAGTTTGGTCAGGGGCACCGGCTACACCTTC.